The following is a T cell receptor beta chain sequence with its context. Its antigen is not identified. The sample belongs to a study of a mutant IDH1 vaccine in newly diagnosed glioma. Overall study: The therapy given earlier, which was standard therapy, consisted of radiotherapy, temozolomide, or both, and most of the patients received both. Week 35 held visit V12, while week 47 held visit V13.

Study findings and constraints: Overall, just under 95% of patients had vaccine-induced immune responses.

Germline V gene data show CDR1 as MNHNY and CDR2 as SVGAGI (reference sequence). The CDR3 loop spans 15 amino acids. The ends were cut back, 2 bases at V and 7 bases at J, with 15 bases in the middle. The method was immunoSEQ multiplex PCR; TCRdb's version includes in-frame clones alone and lacks a portion of them. The table records some 60,000 clones, under 85% of them present only once. Time point here: week 47, end of study. Alongside topical imiquimod, each dose of vaccine comprised 300 ug of mutant IDH1 20-mer peptide. Patients underwent eight vaccinations, which took place in weeks 1, 3, 5, 7, 11, 15, 19 and 23.

This sequence was found in a man younger than 40 with glioma. The sequencing used PBMCs, collected from a glioma patient whose treatment included an IDH1 peptide vaccine. The V call is TRBV6-6, the J call TRBJ2-4, with TRBD1 as a possible D gene (6 bases). The CDR3 nucleotides are TGTGCCAGCAGTTACCGGGGCAGGGGATCGAACATTCAGTACTTC. Its translation: CASSYRGRGSNIQYF.